This TCR beta chain came from a study of blood T cell repertoires in COVID-19. Across the whole study: COVID-19 samples from acute and convalescent phases originated in the United States, Italy and Spain. Sources were T cells, B-cell-depleted T cells, or PBMCs; the material itself was cDNA or gDNA.

Germline CDR1 and CDR2: SQVTM and ANQGSEA. The V and J ends lost 7 bases and 5 bases, in that order; junction bases with no gene match: 12. CDR3 length equals 14 residues. Sequenced by immunoSEQ multiplex PCR; TCRdb stores in-frame clones only, minus some. The data hold about 73,000 clones, with 75% to 90% observed a single time. The receptor was isolated from a man at least 80 years old with active or convalescent COVID-19. The J gene is TRBJ2-3, the V gene TRBV29-1; 7 nucleotides agree with TRBD2. Sequences were obtained from peripheral blood. In nucleotides, the CDR3 is TGCAGCGAATTGGGGCGGGAGTTCGAAGATACGCAGTATTTT. Amino acids: CSELGREFEDTQYF.